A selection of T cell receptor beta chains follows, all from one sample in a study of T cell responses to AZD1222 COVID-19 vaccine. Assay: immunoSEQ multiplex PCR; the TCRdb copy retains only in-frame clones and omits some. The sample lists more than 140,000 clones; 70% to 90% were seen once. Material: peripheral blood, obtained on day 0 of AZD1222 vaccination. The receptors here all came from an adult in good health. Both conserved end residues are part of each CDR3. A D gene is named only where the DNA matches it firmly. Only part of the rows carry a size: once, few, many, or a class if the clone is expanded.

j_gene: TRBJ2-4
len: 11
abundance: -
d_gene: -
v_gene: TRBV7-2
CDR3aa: CASSSLSIQYF
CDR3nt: TGTGCCAGCAGCTCCCTTAGTATTCAGTACTTC

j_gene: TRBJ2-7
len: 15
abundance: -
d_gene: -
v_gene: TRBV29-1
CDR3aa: CSVATRTGFSYEQYF
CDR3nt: TGCAGCGTCGCCACTAGGACGGGCTTCTCCTACGAGCAGTACTTC

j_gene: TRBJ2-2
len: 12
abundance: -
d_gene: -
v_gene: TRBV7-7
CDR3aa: CASSLGTGELFF
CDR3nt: TGTGCTAGCAGCTTAGGCACCGGGGAGCTGTTTTTT

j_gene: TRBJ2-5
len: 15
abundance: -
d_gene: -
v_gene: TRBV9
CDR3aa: CASSVGPGFKETQYF
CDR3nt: TGTGCCAGCAGCGTAGGGCCGGGCTTTAAAGAGACCCAGTACTTC

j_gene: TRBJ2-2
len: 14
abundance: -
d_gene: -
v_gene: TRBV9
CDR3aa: CASSLGVNTGELFF
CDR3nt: TGTGCCAGCAGCCTGGGAGTTAACACCGGGGAGCTGTTTTTT

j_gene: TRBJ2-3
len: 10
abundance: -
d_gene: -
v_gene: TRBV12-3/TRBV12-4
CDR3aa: CASKGKAQYF
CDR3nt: TGTGCCAGCAAGGGTAAAGCGCAGTATTTT

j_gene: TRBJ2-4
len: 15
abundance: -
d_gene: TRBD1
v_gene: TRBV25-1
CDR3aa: CASSPSRTGINIQYF
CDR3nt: TGTGCCAGCAGTCCATCACGGACAGGGATAAACATTCAGTACTTC

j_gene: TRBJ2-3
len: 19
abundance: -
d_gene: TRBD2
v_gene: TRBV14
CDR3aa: CASSQGLITSGRATDTQYF
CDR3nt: TGTGCCAGCAGCCAAGGACTAATTACTAGCGGGAGGGCAACGGATACGCAGTATTTT

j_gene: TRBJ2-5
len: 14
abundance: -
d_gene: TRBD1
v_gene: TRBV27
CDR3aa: CASSRNRGLETQYF
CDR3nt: TGTGCCAGCAGCCGAAACAGGGGGCTTGAGACCCAGTACTTC

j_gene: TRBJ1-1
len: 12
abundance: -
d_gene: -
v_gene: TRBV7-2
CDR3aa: CASSFDGVSAFF
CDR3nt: TGTGCCAGCAGCTTTGACGGGGTTAGTGCTTTCTTT

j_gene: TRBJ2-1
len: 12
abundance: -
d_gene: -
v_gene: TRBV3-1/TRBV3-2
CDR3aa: CASSLSSLEQFF
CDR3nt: TGTGCCAGCAGCCTAAGCTCTCTTGAGCAGTTCTTC

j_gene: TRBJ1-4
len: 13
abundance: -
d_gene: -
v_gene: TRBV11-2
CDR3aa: CASSLPGLEKLFF
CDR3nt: TGTGCCAGCAGCTTACCGGGATTGGAAAAACTGTTTTTT

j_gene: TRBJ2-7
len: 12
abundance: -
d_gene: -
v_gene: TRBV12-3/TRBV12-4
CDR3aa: CASSPLGGEQYF
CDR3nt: TGTGCCAGCAGTCCCCTCGGCGGGGAGCAGTACTTC

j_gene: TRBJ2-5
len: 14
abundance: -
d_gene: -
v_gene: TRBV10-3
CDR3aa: CAISEGQSQETQYF
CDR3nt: TGTGCCATCAGTGAGGGACAGTCCCAAGAGACCCAGTACTTC

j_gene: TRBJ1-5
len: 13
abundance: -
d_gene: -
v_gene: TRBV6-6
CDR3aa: CASNRLFDQPQHF
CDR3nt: TGTGCCAGCAACCGACTCTTTGATCAGCCCCAGCATTTT

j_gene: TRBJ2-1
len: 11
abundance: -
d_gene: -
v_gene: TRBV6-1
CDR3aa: CASSELNEQFF
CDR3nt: TGTGCCAGCAGTGAACTCAATGAGCAGTTCTTC

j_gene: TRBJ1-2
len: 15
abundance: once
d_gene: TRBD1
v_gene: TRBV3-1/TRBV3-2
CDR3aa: CASSQWTGGASGYTF
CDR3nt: TGTGCCAGCAGCCAATGGACAGGGGGCGCGTCCGGCTACACCTTC